This TCR beta chain was recovered during a study of blood T cell repertoires in COVID-19. Profiling relied on immunoSEQ multiplex PCR, and the TCRdb table lists in-frame clones only, not all of them. The sample holds about 210,000 clones; roughly 91% are singletons and the top ten take roughly 7.2%. Sequencing was performed on PBMCs or T cells enriched from blood (not recorded which). This TCR came from a man aged 30-40 years in a cohort exposed to, infected with or recovered from COVID-19 (not recorded which).

CDR3 sequence reads: CASSLNRGWRSTEAFF. In DNA, the CDR3 is TGTGCCAGCAGCCTAAACAGGGGGTGGAGGAGCACTGAAGCTTTCTTT. The V and J genes are TRBV7-2 and TRBJ1-1, with TRBD1 matching over 8 bases. CDR3 length: 16 residues. Germline V CDR1 and CDR2: SGHTA, FQGNSA. Losses at the gene ends were 5 bases for V and 4 bases for J; bases not matched to a gene: 12.